This T cell receptor (beta chain) stems from a study of post-analysis software for immune sequencing data. Regarding the study as a whole: Controls showed lower frequencies than patients for roughly five TRBV segments, and TRBV5-6, TRBV5-1 and TRBV20-1 were among these. F measure clustering grouped samples strongly by preparation batch.

This clonotype was seen only a few times. Its specificity is not known. J lost 5 bases, V lost 3 bases, and 5 bases had no gene match. Germline CDR1 is SGHRS and CDR2 is YFSETQ. This CDR3 region has 14 residues. Every TCR beta cDNA library bore unique molecular identifiers. Each CDR3 protein gets one entry after TCRdb re-called the PCR reads with MiXCR. The data contain fewer than 700,000 distinct CDR3 sequences, roughly 40% of them singletons. Sequenced input: blood. The V and J genes are TRBV5-1 and TRBJ2-5, with 9 bases aligning to TRBD1. This clonotype was obtained from a girl aged 5 to 17 with multiple sclerosis. The CDR3: CASSWTGDKETQYF. CDR3 nucleotides: TGCGCCAGCAGCTGGACAGGGGATAAGGAGACCCAGTACTTC.